This is a list of T cell receptor beta chains from one sample in a study of T cells in localized non-small cell lung cancer. The table came from immunoSEQ multiplex PCR; TCRdb's copy has only in-frame clones and leaves some out. The data contain about 59,000 clones, roughly nine tenths of them singletons. This material consisted of peripheral blood, taken before any cancer treatment. Source of these receptors: a man between 35 and 75 years old with stage I lung adenocarcinoma. CDR3s include the opening cysteine and the closing phenylalanine or tryptophan. The D gene is left open where the match is weak. For some rows the clone size is stated as once, few or many, or as a class when expanded; others skip it.

j_gene: TRBJ2-4; v_gene: TRBV2; d_gene: .; abundance: .; CDR3aa: CASSSRMARNIQYF; CDR3nt: TGTGCCAGCAGCTCGAGGATGGCAAGGAACATTCAGTACTTC
j_gene: TRBJ2-7; v_gene: TRBV19; d_gene: .; abundance: .; CDR3aa: CHGGGTPAYEQYF; CDR3nt: TGTCATGGGGGCGGGACTCCCGCCTACGAGCAGTACTTC
j_gene: TRBJ2-3; v_gene: TRBV7-9; d_gene: .; abundance: .; CDR3aa: CASSFQLADTQYF; CDR3nt: TGTGCCAGCAGCTTTCAACTAGCAGATACGCAGTATTTT
j_gene: TRBJ1-5; v_gene: TRBV7-6; d_gene: .; abundance: .; CDR3aa: CASSMQGDQPQHF; CDR3nt: TGTGCCAGCAGCATGCAGGGAGACCAGCCCCAGCATTTT
j_gene: TRBJ1-1; v_gene: TRBV6-6; d_gene: .; abundance: .; CDR3aa: CASRRRENTEAFF; CDR3nt: TGTGCCAGCCGAAGACGGGAGAACACTGAAGCTTTCTTT
j_gene: TRBJ1-4; v_gene: TRBV28; d_gene: TRBD1; abundance: .; CDR3aa: CASTPDRGRDEKLFF; CDR3nt: TGTGCCAGCACCCCAGACAGGGGGCGCGATGAAAAACTGTTTTTT
j_gene: TRBJ2-7; v_gene: TRBV28; d_gene: TRBD1; abundance: .; CDR3aa: CASRRTGGLYEQYF; CDR3nt: TGTGCCAGCAGACGGACAGGGGGCCTATACGAGCAGTACTTC
j_gene: TRBJ2-6; v_gene: TRBV9; d_gene: TRBD2; abundance: .; CDR3aa: CASSGTEAGRVPGANVLTF; CDR3nt: TGTGCCAGCAGCGGAACGGAGGCAGGGAGGGTCCCTGGGGCCAACGTCCTGACTTTC
j_gene: TRBJ2-2; v_gene: TRBV10-3; d_gene: .; abundance: .; CDR3aa: CASQVTRHRGAVF; CDR3nt: TGTGCCAGTCAGGTAACAAGACACCGGGGAGCTGTTTTT
j_gene: TRBJ1-5; v_gene: TRBV28; d_gene: TRBD1; abundance: .; CDR3aa: CASSLQGWSNQPQHF; CDR3nt: TGTGCCAGCAGTCTACAGGGGTGGAGCAATCAGCCCCAGCATTTT
j_gene: TRBJ1-1; v_gene: TRBV18; d_gene: .; abundance: .; CDR3aa: CASSGRSNTEAFF; CDR3nt: TGTGCCAGCTCGGGACGGTCCAACACTGAAGCTTTCTTT
j_gene: TRBJ1-2; v_gene: TRBV30; d_gene: .; abundance: .; CDR3aa: CAWSVDENYGYTF; CDR3nt: TGTGCCTGGAGTGTCGACGAAAACTATGGCTACACCTTC
j_gene: TRBJ1-2; v_gene: TRBV6-1; d_gene: .; abundance: once; CDR3aa: CASSEYGDLSNGYTF; CDR3nt: TGTGCCAGCAGTGAATATGGGGACCTCTCCAATGGCTACACCTTC
j_gene: TRBJ2-3; v_gene: TRBV18; d_gene: TRBD2; abundance: .; CDR3aa: CASSPPGGGTDTQYF; CDR3nt: TGTGCCAGCTCACCCCCTGGGGGGGGCACAGATACGCAGTATTTT
j_gene: TRBJ2-7; v_gene: TRBV4-2; d_gene: TRBD2; abundance: .; CDR3aa: CASSQEGLVSGEQYF; CDR3nt: TGTGCCAGCAGCCAAGAGGGACTAGTTTCGGGCGAGCAGTACTTC
j_gene: TRBJ1-4; v_gene: TRBV19; d_gene: .; abundance: .; CDR3aa: CASSGGATNEKLFF; CDR3nt: TGTGCCAGTAGTGGAGGGGCAACTAATGAAAAACTGTTTTTT
j_gene: TRBJ1-2; v_gene: TRBV9; d_gene: .; abundance: .; CDR3aa: CASSTQTGRDYGYTF; CDR3nt: TGTGCCAGCAGCACCCAGACAGGCCGAGACTATGGCTACACCTTC
j_gene: TRBJ2-5; v_gene: TRBV5-4; d_gene: TRBD1; abundance: .; CDR3aa: CASSKSTGGGETQYF; CDR3nt: TGTGCCAGCAGCAAAAGTACAGGGGGCGGGGAGACCCAGTACTTC
j_gene: TRBJ2-3; v_gene: TRBV18; d_gene: TRBD1; abundance: .; CDR3aa: CASSPGQGADTQYF; CDR3nt: TGTGCCAGCTCACCGGGACAGGGGGCAGATACGCAGTATTTT
j_gene: TRBJ2-7; v_gene: TRBV4-1; d_gene: TRBD2; abundance: .; CDR3aa: CASSQEVSVGGLAGIRGEQYF; CDR3nt: TGCGCCAGCAGCCAAGAAGTTTCAGTAGGTGGACTAGCGGGTATAAGAGGAGAGCAGTACTTC
j_gene: TRBJ1-4; v_gene: TRBV18; d_gene: .; abundance: .; CDR3aa: CASSPRGHNEKLFF; CDR3nt: TGTGCCAGCTCACCTCGGGGACACAATGAAAAACTGTTTTTT
j_gene: TRBJ2-3; v_gene: TRBV7-2; d_gene: TRBD2; abundance: once; CDR3aa: CASSYASGIGTDTQYF; CDR3nt: TGTGCCAGCTCGTATGCTAGCGGGATTGGGACAGATACGCAGTATTTT
j_gene: TRBJ2-7; v_gene: TRBV4-1; d_gene: .; abundance: .; CDR3aa: CASSQGGPYEQYF; CDR3nt: TGCGCCAGCAGCCAAGGGGGGCCCTACGAGCAGTACTTC
j_gene: TRBJ2-3; v_gene: TRBV10-3; d_gene: TRBD1; abundance: .; CDR3aa: CASTRQGSDTQYF; CDR3nt: TGTGCCTCAACTCGACAGGGGTCAGATACGCAGTATTTT
j_gene: TRBJ2-1; v_gene: TRBV27; d_gene: .; abundance: .; CDR3aa: CASSPSAGPSSYNEQFF; CDR3nt: TGTGCCAGCAGTCCCTCCGCCGGACCTAGCTCCTACAATGAGCAGTTCTTC
j_gene: TRBJ2-7; v_gene: TRBV11-3; d_gene: .; abundance: once; CDR3aa: CASSLVGVEQYF; CDR3nt: TGTGCCAGCAGCTTAGTAGGGGTTGAGCAGTACTTC
j_gene: TRBJ2-7; v_gene: TRBV6-6; d_gene: TRBD2; abundance: .; CDR3aa: CASGLAGTYEQYF; CDR3nt: TGTGCCAGCGGCTTAGCGGGAACCTACGAGCAGTACTTC
j_gene: TRBJ1-3; v_gene: TRBV11-2; d_gene: .; abundance: .; CDR3aa: CASSLGWGNTIYF; CDR3nt: TGTGCCAGCAGCTTAGGATGGGGAAACACCATATATTTT
j_gene: TRBJ1-2; v_gene: TRBV27; d_gene: .; abundance: few; CDR3aa: CASSFGAGLNYGYTF; CDR3nt: TGTGCCAGCAGTTTTGGGGCGGGGCTTAACTATGGCTACACCTTC
j_gene: TRBJ1-2; v_gene: TRBV28; d_gene: .; abundance: .; CDR3aa: CASRSDSYGYTF; CDR3nt: TGTGCCAGCCGGTCGGACAGCTATGGCTACACCTTC
j_gene: TRBJ2-3; v_gene: TRBV5-1; d_gene: TRBD2; abundance: .; CDR3aa: CASSSSGRATDTQYF; CDR3nt: TGCGCCAGCAGCTCAAGCGGGAGGGCCACAGATACGCAGTATTTT
j_gene: TRBJ2-3; v_gene: TRBV6-4; d_gene: .; abundance: once; CDR3aa: CASSPSQSDTQYF; CDR3nt: TGTGCCAGCAGTCCCTCCCAGTCAGATACGCAGTATTTT
j_gene: TRBJ2-1; v_gene: TRBV19; d_gene: TRBD2; abundance: .; CDR3aa: CASSIGTSGTNEQFF; CDR3nt: TGTGCCAGTAGTATCGGTACTAGCGGGACTAATGAGCAGTTCTTC
j_gene: TRBJ2-7; v_gene: TRBV18; d_gene: TRBD2; abundance: .; CDR3aa: CASSGGTSGTGEQYF; CDR3nt: TGTGCCAGCTCAGGAGGGACTAGCGGGACAGGCGAGCAGTACTTC
j_gene: TRBJ1-2; v_gene: TRBV28; d_gene: TRBD1; abundance: .; CDR3aa: CASRRGLGGYTF; CDR3nt: TGTGCCAGTCGCAGGGGGCTAGGTGGCTACACCTTC
j_gene: TRBJ1-2; v_gene: TRBV27; d_gene: .; abundance: .; CDR3aa: CASGYLGGGGYGYTF; CDR3nt: TGTGCCAGCGGTTACTTGGGGGGAGGAGGCTATGGCTACACCTTC
j_gene: TRBJ2-1; v_gene: TRBV5-1; d_gene: .; abundance: few; CDR3aa: CASSLDSSINEQFF; CDR3nt: TGCGCCAGCAGCTTGGACAGCTCAATCAATGAGCAGTTCTTC
j_gene: TRBJ2-7; v_gene: TRBV5-1; d_gene: .; abundance: .; CDR3aa: CASSQPQDVPYEQYF; CDR3nt: TGCGCCAGCAGCCAACCTCAGGATGTCCCCTACGAGCAGTACTTC
j_gene: TRBJ2-5; v_gene: TRBV4-2; d_gene: .; abundance: .; CDR3aa: CASSGGVGSGETQYF; CDR3nt: TGTGCCAGCAGCGGGGGCGTAGGGTCGGGGGAGACCCAGTACTTC
j_gene: TRBJ1-4; v_gene: TRBV7-9; d_gene: TRBD1; abundance: .; CDR3aa: CASSWDRENEKLFF; CDR3nt: TGTGCCAGCAGCTGGGACAGGGAGAATGAAAAACTGTTTTTT
j_gene: TRBJ1-2; v_gene: TRBV7-9; d_gene: TRBD1; abundance: .; CDR3aa: CASSRGQVYGYTF; CDR3nt: TGTGCCAGCAGCCGAGGACAGGTCTATGGCTACACCTTC
j_gene: TRBJ2-7; v_gene: TRBV5-8; d_gene: .; abundance: .; CDR3aa: CASSLSLSSYEQYF; CDR3nt: TGTGCCAGCAGCTTATCGCTTAGCTCCTACGAGCAGTACTTC
j_gene: TRBJ2-2; v_gene: TRBV5-1; d_gene: .; abundance: .; CDR3aa: CASSFHKRRDTGELFF; CDR3nt: TGCGCCAGCAGCTTCCATAAACGGCGTGACACCGGGGAGCTGTTTTTT
j_gene: TRBJ2-7; v_gene: TRBV2; d_gene: .; abundance: .; CDR3aa: CASRTEGGYEQYF; CDR3nt: TGTGCCAGCAGGACAGAGGGGGGCTACGAGCAGTACTTC
j_gene: TRBJ2-7; v_gene: TRBV4-1; d_gene: .; abundance: .; CDR3aa: CASSQGGINYEQYF; CDR3nt: TGCGCCAGCAGCCAAGGGGGAATAAACTACGAGCAGTACTTC